This T cell receptor beta chain was sequenced for a study of T-cell memory formation after mild COVID-19. Study at large: TCR clustering was largely donor specific. General study points: The second-wave clones peaking on day 37 were not confirmed as SARS-CoV-2-specific.

About this clonotype: Its specificity is not known.

Barcoded TCR alpha and TCR beta cDNA libraries with UMIs came from 5'RACE using constant-segment primers. TCRdb used MiXCR to reprocess the 5' RACE reads, holding one entry per CDR3 protein. The sample has hundreds of thousands of distinct CDR3 sequences, 15% seen once. This CDR3 contains 11 residues. V dropped 7 bases and J dropped 7 bases, with 12 bases sitting between them. Per germline, CDR1 SGHRS and CDR2 YFSETQ. This sequence originates from a man between 18 and 29 years old who had mild COVID-19 (a few samples of this study predate the infection). Cell type and time point are not known. The sample was PBMCs or a T cell subset sorted from them (not recorded which). The V and J genes are TRBV5-1 and TRBJ2-7; no clear D. CDR3 bases: TGCGCCAGCCGCCGAACTGGGGAGCAGTACGTC. Amino acids: CASRRTGEQYV.